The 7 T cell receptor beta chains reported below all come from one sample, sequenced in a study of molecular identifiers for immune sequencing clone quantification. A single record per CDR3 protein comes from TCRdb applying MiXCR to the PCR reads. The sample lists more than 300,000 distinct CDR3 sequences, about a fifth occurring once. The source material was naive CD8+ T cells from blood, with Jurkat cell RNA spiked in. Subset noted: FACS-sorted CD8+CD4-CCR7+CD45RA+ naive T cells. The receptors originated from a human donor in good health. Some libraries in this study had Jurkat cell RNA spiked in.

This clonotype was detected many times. The CDR3 DNA is TGCAGTGCTAGACCCTCGTACCAAGAGACCCAGTACTTC. This sequence encodes CSARPSYQETQYF. The rearrangement uses TRBV20-1 and TRBJ2-5; D unresolved. Germline values: CDR1 DFQATT, CDR2 SNEGSKA (reference sequence). Trimming shortened V by 2 bases and J by 0 bases, and 7 bases separated the two germline ends. This CDR3 has 13 residues.

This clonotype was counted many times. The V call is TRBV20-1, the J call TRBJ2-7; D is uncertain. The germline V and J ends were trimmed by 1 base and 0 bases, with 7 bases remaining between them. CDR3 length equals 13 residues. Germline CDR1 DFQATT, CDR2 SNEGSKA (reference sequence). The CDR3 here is CSARVSLSYEQYF. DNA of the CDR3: TGCAGTGCTAGAGTCTCCCTCTCCTACGAGCAGTACTTC.

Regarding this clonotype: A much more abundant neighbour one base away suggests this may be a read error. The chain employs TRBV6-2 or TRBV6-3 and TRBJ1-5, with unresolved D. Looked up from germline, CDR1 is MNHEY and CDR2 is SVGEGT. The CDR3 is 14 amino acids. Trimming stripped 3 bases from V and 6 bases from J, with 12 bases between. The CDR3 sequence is CASSYLGSSQPQHF. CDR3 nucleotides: TGTGCCAGCAGTTATTTGGGATCCAGTCAGCCCCAGCATTTT.

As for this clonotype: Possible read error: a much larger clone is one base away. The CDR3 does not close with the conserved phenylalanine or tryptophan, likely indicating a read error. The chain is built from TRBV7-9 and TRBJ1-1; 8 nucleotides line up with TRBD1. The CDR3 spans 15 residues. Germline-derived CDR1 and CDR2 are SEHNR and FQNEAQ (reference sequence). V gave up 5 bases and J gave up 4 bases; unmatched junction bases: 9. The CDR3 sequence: CASSAPGGATTEAFS. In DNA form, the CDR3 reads TGTGCCAGCAGCGCGCCAGGGGGCGCGACCACTGAAGCTTTCTCT.

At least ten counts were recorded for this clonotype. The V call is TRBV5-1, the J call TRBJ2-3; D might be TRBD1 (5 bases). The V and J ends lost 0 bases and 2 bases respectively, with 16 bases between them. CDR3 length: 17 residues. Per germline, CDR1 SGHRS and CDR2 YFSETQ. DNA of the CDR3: TGCGCCAGCAGCTTGGAAGGGGCTAGTCCATTCACAGATACGCAGTATTTT. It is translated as CASSLEGASPFTDTQYF.

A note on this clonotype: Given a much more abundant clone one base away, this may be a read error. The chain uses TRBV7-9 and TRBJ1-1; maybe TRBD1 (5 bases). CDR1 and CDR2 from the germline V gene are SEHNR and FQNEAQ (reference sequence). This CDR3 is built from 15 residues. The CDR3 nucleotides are TGTGCCGGCAGCTTAGGGCGGGGGGTGAACACTGAAGCTTTCTTT. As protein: CAGSLGRGVNTEAFF.

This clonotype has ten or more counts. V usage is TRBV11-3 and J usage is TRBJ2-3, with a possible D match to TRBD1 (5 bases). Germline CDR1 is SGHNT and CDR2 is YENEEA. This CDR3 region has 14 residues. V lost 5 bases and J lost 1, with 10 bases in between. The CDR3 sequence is CASSAGAGTDTQYF. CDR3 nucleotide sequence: TGTGCCAGCAGCGCTGGGGCGGGCACAGATACGCAGTATTTT.